This T cell receptor (beta chain) stems from a study of control samples from healthy donors and cancer patients. Clones were sequenced by immunoSEQ multiplex PCR, and TCRdb holds only the in-frame ones, with some missing. The sample has about 170,000 clones; approximately 94% are singletons. The CDR3 has 18 residues. V gave up 4 bases and J gave up 6 bases; unmatched junction bases: 16. Germline V gene sequence: CDR1 LGHDT, CDR2 YNNKEL (reference sequence). The chain carries TRBV3-1 (or the pseudogene TRBV3-2) and TRBJ1-4, with TRBD1 matching over 8 bases. The origin of this receptor is a woman between 18 and 29 years old in good health. Sequenced sample: blood. As DNA, the CDR3 is TGTGCCAGCAGCCTAATACGACTGAGGACAGGGTCTGATGAAAAACTGTTTTTT. Its translation: CASSLIRLRTGSDEKLFF.